This T cell receptor (beta chain) was profiled in a study of blood T cell repertoires in COVID-19. For the study at large: The origin of the acute and convalescent COVID-19 samples was the United States, Italy and Spain. In each case, the material was cDNA or gDNA derived from T cells, B-cell-depleted T cells, or PBMCs.

CDR1 and CDR2 from the germline V gene are MDHEN and SYDVKM. Between the trimmed V and J ends, which lost 1 base and 0 bases, there was a span of 10 bases. The CDR3 runs to 16 residues. How the authors handled the data: It was from reference gene primer amplification that nucleated cell counts were estimated. Libraries were prepared by immunoSEQ multiplex PCR; TCRdb keeps only in-frame clonotypes and omits some of them. V and J calls and clone size follow that table, whereas D and trimming were derived from the DNA. The sample holds 84,000 or so clones, more than 60% seen once. The TCR originated in a man in his sixties or seventies with acute or convalescent COVID-19. The sequencing input was peripheral blood. The chain links TRBV28 to TRBJ1-3, with D perhaps matching TRBD1 (5 bases). CDR3 DNA sequence: TGTGCCAGCAGTTTATTAAAGACAGTCTCTGGAAACACCATATATTTT. Translation gives CASSLLKTVSGNTIYF.